The 26 T cell receptor beta chains below were found in one sample sequenced in a study of blood T cell repertoires in COVID-19. The table came from immunoSEQ multiplex PCR; TCRdb's copy has only in-frame clones and leaves some out. The sample consists of about 220,000 clones, 75% to 90% of them appearing once. The source material was peripheral blood. The receptors here all came from a woman in her 70s with COVID-19, enrolled during active disease.

The chain carries TRBV6-5 and TRBJ2-1, with D possibly matching TRBD1 (6 bases). Germline assignment: CDR1 MNHEY and CDR2 SVGAGI. V lost 7 bases and J 1 base, leaving 14 bases between the germline ends. CDR3 length equals 15 residues. CDR3 region: CASTSPRGSYNEQFF. CDR3 coding DNA: TGTGCCAGCACTAGTCCCAGGGGATCCTACAATGAGCAGTTCTTC.

V is TRBV5-1 and J is TRBJ2-1; a possible D gene is TRBD2 (5 bases). This CDR3 comprises 14 residues. The germline V gene has CDR1 SGHRS and CDR2 YFSETQ. V dropped 0 bases and J dropped 3 bases, with 7 bases sitting between them. The CDR3 nucleotides read TGCGCCAGCAGCTTGGACGGGAACTACAATGAGCAGTTCTTC. Residues: CASSLDGNYNEQFF.

This clone was detected only once. The chain combines TRBV7-2 with TRBJ2-7; 13 bases are a match to TRBD2. Germline V gene data show CDR1 as SGHTA and CDR2 as FQGNSA. The CDR3 has 15 residues. J gave up 7 bases and V 5 bases, and 8 bases lay outside the gene matches. CDR3 nucleotides: TGTGCCAGCAGCAAACTAGCGGGAGGGCCCGAGGAGCAGTACTTC. Its translation is CASSKLAGGPEEQYF.

The J gene is TRBJ1-3, the V gene TRBV19; D possibly corresponds to TRBD1 (6 bases). This CDR3 is built from 15 residues. With 5 bases removed from V and 0 bases from J, the gap between germline ends came to 11 bases. Germline V gene data show CDR1 as LNHDA and CDR2 as SQIVND (reference sequence). The CDR3 spells CASSPGQSSGNTIYF. The CDR3 DNA follows: TGTGCCAGTAGTCCCGGACAGAGCTCTGGAAACACCATATATTTT.

V gene TRBV14 combines with J gene TRBJ1-2, with D unresolved. The CDR3 is 17 residues long. CDR1 is SGHDN, CDR2 FVKESK, per germline. V was trimmed by 2 bases and J by 8 bases, leaving 24 bases between them. CDR3: CASSQTLGSRTGFGYTF. CDR3 DNA: TGTGCCAGCAGCCAAACCTTGGGGTCTCGTACGGGATTCGGCTACACCTTC.

This chain joins TRBV5-6 and TRBJ2-1, with a weak D call TRBD1 (6 bases). Germline-derived CDR1 and CDR2 are SGHDT and YYEEEE. With 2 bases removed from V and 4 bases from J, the gap between germline ends came to 19 bases. CDR3 length: 17 amino acids. The CDR3 DNA sequence: TGTGCCAGCAGCTTTGGGTGGGGCAGGGGTGCGTACAATGAGCAGTTCTTC. Its translation: CASSFGWGRGAYNEQFF.

This clone was detected once. CDR3 nucleotide sequence: TGTGCCAGCAGTCCGTGGGCTTTGAACACTGAAGCTTTCTTT. It codes for CASSPWALNTEAFF. The chain employs TRBV6-2 or TRBV6-3 and TRBJ1-1; D is undetermined. The CDR3 contains 14 residues. V lost 5 bases and J lost 0, with 10 bases in between. CDR1 and CDR2 (germline): MNHEY, SVGEGT.

The CDR3 DNA reads TGTGCCAGCAGTTACTCCCCCCAGAGGACCGGGGAGCTGTTTTTT. This translates into CASSYSPQRTGELFF. The chain recombines TRBV6-5 with TRBJ2-2; D gene unclear. CDR1 is MNHEY and CDR2 is SVGAGI in the germline V gene. The CDR3 is made up of 15 amino acids. V was clipped by 0 bases and J by 5 bases, with 10 bases between them.

The chain couples TRBV11-2 to TRBJ2-1, with TRBD2 identical over 10 bases. Germline trimming cut 4 bases from V and 0 bases from J; bases unmatched to any gene: 12. The V gene's germline CDR1 is SGHAT and CDR2 FQNNGV. The CDR3 length is 19 residues. This CDR3 is CASSYRTSGASRSYNEQFF. The DNA for the CDR3 is TGTGCCAGCAGCTATAGAACTAGCGGGGCTTCCCGCTCCTACAATGAGCAGTTCTTC.

V and J are TRBV27 and TRBJ2-6, with a tentative D call TRBD1 (7 bases). V lost 5 bases, J lost 2 bases, and 19 bases lay in between. The CDR3 sequence is 18 residues long. Germline assignment: CDR1 MNHEY and CDR2 SMNVEV (reference sequence). DNA of the CDR3: TGTGCCAGCAGTGAGGGAGGAACAGGGGTGGCTGGGGCCAACGTCCTGACTTTC. This encodes CASSEGGTGVAGANVLTF.

Only a few counts were recorded for this clone. V and J are TRBV7-6 and TRBJ1-4; 11 bases are a match to TRBD1. The V and J ends lost 5 bases and 6 bases, in that order; junction bases with no gene match: 5. From germline, CDR1 is SGHVS and CDR2 FNYEAQ. The CDR3 sequence is 15 residues long. The chain's CDR3 is CASSIGTGGYEKLFF. In DNA form, the CDR3 reads TGTGCCAGCAGCATAGGGACAGGGGGATATGAAAAACTGTTTTTT.

The J gene is TRBJ2-7, the V gene TRBV28; 8 bases fit TRBD1. The V gene's germline CDR1 is MDHEN and CDR2 SYDVKM. The V gene end was trimmed by 6 bases and the J gene end by 6 bases; junction bases not matched to a gene: 7. CDR3 length equals 13 residues. The CDR3: CASSRNTGGEQYF. CDR3 coding DNA: TGTGCCAGCAGCCGTAATACAGGGGGCGAGCAGTACTTC.

The CDR3 DNA reads TGTGCCAGCAGTGACCCTCGGGGGATATACGAGCAGTACTTC. This sequence encodes CASSDPRGIYEQYF. The gene calls are TRBV2 and TRBJ2-7, with a tentative D call TRBD2 (6 bases). The CDR3 has 14 residues. Trimming removed 3 bases at V and 4 bases at J, with 13 bases between. Germline CDR1 SNHLY, CDR2 FYNNEI.

V and J are TRBV3-1 (or the pseudogene TRBV3-2) and TRBJ1-3; 8 bases fit TRBD1. This CDR3 has 17 amino acids. With V trimmed by 4 bases and J by 3 bases, 11 bases remained unmatched. Germline CDR1 is LGHDT and CDR2 is YNNKEL (reference sequence). CDR3 sequence reads: CASSPIGQGGYGNTIYF. DNA for the CDR3: TGTGCCAGCAGCCCTATCGGACAGGGAGGATATGGAAACACCATATATTTT.

The rearrangement uses TRBV6-5 and TRBJ2-7; the match to TRBD1 covers 7 bases. Trimming took 4 bases from V and 1 from J; bases not matched to a gene: 7. The CDR3 has 15 amino acids. CDR1 MNHEY and CDR2 SVGAGI come from the germline V gene. CDR3 coding DNA: TGTGCCAGCAGTTCGGACAGGAAGAGATCCTACGAGCAGTACTTC. It codes for CASSSDRKRSYEQYF.

This clone was observed a few times. The rearrangement joins TRBV18 to TRBJ1-2; possible D gene TRBD1, 6 bases. The length of the CDR3 is 13 residues. CDR1 and CDR2 from the germline V gene are KGHSH and LQKENI. The V end lost 2 bases, the J end lost 8 bases, and 12 bases lay between the germline ends. The CDR3 nucleotides are TGTGCCAGCTCACCAGGGGGCAGCTGGGGCTACACCTTC. Translating it yields CASSPGGSWGYTF.

This clone has a handful of counts. The CDR3: CASSRGDRDQPQHF. The CDR3 bases are TGTGCCAGCAGCAGGGGTGATAGGGATCAGCCCCAGCATTTT. The rearrangement joins TRBV6-6 to TRBJ1-5; D is perhaps TRBD1 (6 bases). Trimming cost V 6 bases and J 5 bases, with 14 bases left between them. The V gene's germline CDR1 is MNHNY and CDR2 SVGAGI (reference sequence). The CDR3 is 14 residues long.

This clone was seen just once. The J gene is TRBJ2-2, the V gene TRBV21-1; TRBD2 was called by the table and not checked on the DNA. TRBV21-1 is a listed pseudogene. The CDR3 runs to 16 residues. The CDR3 nucleotides read TGTGCCAGCAGCAGGGGCCTAGCGCAGAACACCGGGGAGCTGTTTTTT. Its translation: CASSRGLAQNTGELFF.

This clone was found a few times. The sample carries other DNA sequences with the same CDR3. The V and J genes are TRBV28 and TRBJ1-3; D gene unclear. Germline values: CDR1 MDHEN, CDR2 SYDVKM. Trimming removed 2 bases at V and 0 bases at J, with 8 bases between. There are 15 residues in the CDR3. Here the CDR3 reads CASSLAGSSGNTIYF. The CDR3 DNA reads as TGTGCCAGCAGTTTAGCAGGTTCCTCTGGAAACACCATATATTTT.

The CDR3 DNA follows: TGTGCCAGCAGTGAAGGACGGGTAACCGGGGAGCTGTTTTTT. Its protein is CASSEGRVTGELFF. V gene TRBV6-1 combines with J gene TRBJ2-2; no clear D. The germline CDR1 and CDR2 sequences are MNHNS and SASEGT. The CDR3 runs 14 residues. The V gene lost 1 base and the J gene lost 5 bases, with 8 bases spanning the gap.

J is TRBJ2-7 and V is TRBV2; 11 nucleotides align to TRBD2. With 4 bases clipped from V and 4 bases from J, the junction kept 3 bases outside the gene matches. Germline assignment: CDR1 SNHLY and CDR2 FYNNEI. This CDR3 spans 14 amino acids. The CDR3 DNA follows: TGTGCCAGCAGTGTGACTAGCGGGACGTACGAGCAGTACTTC. Protein: CASSVTSGTYEQYF. Full variable domain (remainder filled in from reference TRBV2 and TRBJ2-7): EPEVTQTPSHQVTQMGQEVILRCVPISNHLYFYWYRQILGQKVEFLVSFYNNEISEKSEIFDDQFSVERPDGSNFTLKIRSTKLEDSAMYFCASSVTSGTYEQYFGPGTRLTVT.

The chain carries TRBV9 and TRBJ1-2, with D perhaps TRBD1 (6 bases). The CDR3 consists of 14 residues. From germline, CDR1 is SGDLS and CDR2 YYNGEE. Trimming took off 3 bases at V and 6 bases at J, with 15 bases between the two ends. CDR3 DNA: TGTGCCAGCAGCGGGGAAACAGGGTGGAATGGCTACACCTTC. Its translation: CASSGETGWNGYTF.

This clone came up once. Different DNA sequences within this sample yield the same CDR3. V gene TRBV30 combines with J gene TRBJ1-5; TRBD1 aligns across 9 bases. The germline gives CDR1 GTSNPN, CDR2 SVGIG (reference sequence). V dropped 3 bases and J dropped 4; count of bases not matched to a gene: 4. This CDR3 is built from 14 residues. The CDR3 reads CAWSAGTGNQPQHF. Here the CDR3 DNA reads TGTGCCTGGAGCGCCGGGACAGGGAATCAGCCCCAGCATTTT.

This clone was detected once. This rearrangement joins TRBV9 to TRBJ2-1; 11 bases match TRBD2. The CDR3 has 17 amino acids. The J segment lost 7 bases and the V segment lost 6 bases, leaving 15 bases of the junction unmatched. Germline V gives CDR1 SGDLS, CDR2 YYNGEE. The CDR3 is CASTPGIAGGQSNEQFF. CDR3 in DNA: TGTGCCAGCACCCCAGGAATAGCGGGAGGGCAATCTAATGAGCAGTTCTTC.

V gene TRBV7-9 combines with J gene TRBJ1-1; 10 bases line up with TRBD1. The J segment lost 5 bases and the V segment lost 5 bases, leaving 2 bases of the junction unmatched. The CDR3 contains 13 residues. Germline V gene lookup returns CDR1 SEHNR and CDR2 FQNEAQ (reference sequence). CDR3 bases: TGTGCCAGCAGCCGACAGGGGGCTACTGAAGCTTTCTTT. This codes for CASSRQGATEAFF.

V is TRBV7-9 and J is TRBJ2-1; 11 nucleotides align to TRBD1. Germline CDR1 reads SEHNR; CDR2 reads FQNEAQ (reference sequence). J gave up 8 bases and V 0 bases, and 9 bases lay outside the gene matches. The CDR3 contains 17 residues. The CDR3 loop is CASSLAQRDRGVDEQFF. CDR3 DNA sequence: TGTGCCAGCAGCTTAGCGCAGCGGGACAGGGGGGTCGATGAGCAGTTCTTC. Variable domain in full (rest from reference TRBV7-9 and TRBJ2-1): DTGVSQNPRHKITKRGQNVTFRCDPISEHNRLYWYRQTLGQGPEFLTYFQNEAQLEKSRLLSDRFSAERPKGSFSTLEIQRTEQGDSAMYLCASSLAQRDRGVDEQFFGPGTRLTVL.